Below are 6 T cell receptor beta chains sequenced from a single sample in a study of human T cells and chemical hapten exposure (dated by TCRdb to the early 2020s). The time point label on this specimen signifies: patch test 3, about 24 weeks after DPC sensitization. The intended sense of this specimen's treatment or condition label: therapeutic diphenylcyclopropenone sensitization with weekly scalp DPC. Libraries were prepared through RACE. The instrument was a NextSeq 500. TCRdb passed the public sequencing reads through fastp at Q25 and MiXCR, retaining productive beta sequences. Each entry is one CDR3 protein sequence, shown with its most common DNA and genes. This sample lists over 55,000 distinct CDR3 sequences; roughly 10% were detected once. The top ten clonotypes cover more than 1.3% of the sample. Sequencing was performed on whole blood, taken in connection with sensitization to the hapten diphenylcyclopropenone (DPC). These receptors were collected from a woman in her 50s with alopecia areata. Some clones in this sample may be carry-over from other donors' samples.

The CDR3 reads CASSQRDPRISVDTQYF. In DNA, the CDR3 is TGCGCCAGCAGCCAGAGAGATCCCCGAATAAGTGTGGATACGCAGTATTTT. The rearrangement links TRBV4-1 to TRBJ2-3; the D is unclear. The germline V and J ends were trimmed by 3 bases and 6 bases, with 22 bases remaining between them. The CDR3 is made up of 17 amino acids. Per germline, CDR1 MGHRA and CDR2 YSYEKL.

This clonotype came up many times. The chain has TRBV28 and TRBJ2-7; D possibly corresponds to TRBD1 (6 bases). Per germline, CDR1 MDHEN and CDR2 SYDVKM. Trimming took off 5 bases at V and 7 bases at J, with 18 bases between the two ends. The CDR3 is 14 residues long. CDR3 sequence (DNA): TGTGCCAGCAGTGTGACAGGTCCTTTAAAGGAGCAGTACTTC. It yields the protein CASSVTGPLKEQYF.

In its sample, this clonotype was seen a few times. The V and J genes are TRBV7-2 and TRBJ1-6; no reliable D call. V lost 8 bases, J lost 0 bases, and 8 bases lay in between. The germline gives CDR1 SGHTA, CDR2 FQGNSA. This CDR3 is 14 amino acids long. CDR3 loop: CASGESSYNSPLHF. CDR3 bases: TGTGCCAGCGGGGAGAGCTCCTATAATTCACCCCTCCACTTT.

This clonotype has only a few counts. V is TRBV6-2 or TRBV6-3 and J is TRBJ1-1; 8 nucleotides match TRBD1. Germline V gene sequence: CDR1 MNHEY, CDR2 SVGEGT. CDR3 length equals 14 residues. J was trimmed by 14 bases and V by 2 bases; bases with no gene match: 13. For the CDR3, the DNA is TGTGCCAGCAGTTACATCGACAGGGGCAGCCGAGCCTTCTTT. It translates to CASSYIDRGSRAFF.

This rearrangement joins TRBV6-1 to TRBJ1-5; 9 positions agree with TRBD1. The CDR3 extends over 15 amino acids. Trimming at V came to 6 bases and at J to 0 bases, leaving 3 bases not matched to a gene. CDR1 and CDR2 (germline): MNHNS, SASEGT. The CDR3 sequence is CASRTGGYSNQPQHF. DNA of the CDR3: TGTGCCAGCAGGACAGGGGGATATAGCAATCAGCCCCAGCATTTT.

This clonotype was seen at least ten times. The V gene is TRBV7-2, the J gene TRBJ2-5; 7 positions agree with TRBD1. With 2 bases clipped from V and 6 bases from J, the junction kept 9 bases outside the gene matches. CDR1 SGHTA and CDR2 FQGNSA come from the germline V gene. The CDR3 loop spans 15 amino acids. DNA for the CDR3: TGTGCCAGCAGCTTATCGGGACAGTGGGGGCAGACCCAGTACTTC. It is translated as CASSLSGQWGQTQYF.